This TCR beta chain was recorded in a study of blood T cell repertoires in COVID-19 (dated by TCRdb to 2020 to 2021). Study-wide context: Samples from collaborators originated in the United States, Italy and Spain and spanned both the acute and convalescent phases of COVID-19. The repertoires were released in a freely available public database intended as a resource for research on the immune response to SARS-CoV-2. Deeply sampled blood TCRbeta repertoires from subjects exposed to, actively infected with, or recovered from COVID-19 were included in the dataset. The prospective study material was composed of cDNA or gDNA derived from T cells, B-cell-depleted T cells, or PBMCs. The sample metadata nearly always contained a de-identified subject ID, COVID-19 status, age in years and sex. The samples were drawn from the first 160 participants of the ongoing ImmuneRACE study and from some 1,300 subjects provided by 6 global collaborators. HLA class I and class II types, where available, came from metadata supplied by the sample provider rather than from assay-based typing.

Based on the germline V gene (reference sequence), the CDR1 and CDR2 sequences are LNHDA and SQIVND. V gives up 5 bases and J gives up 4 bases, and the segment between their germline ends measures 9 bases. The CDR3, from cysteine to phenylalanine, totals 12 residues. The sequence is cut down to CDR3 DNA, 36 bases in frame from base 1. Concerning this clone: The specificity of this receptor is unknown. No much larger clone exists at a distance of one base, and base qualities are not known.

The collaborating institutions used their own protocols to collect whole blood in K2EDTA tubes. Collaborator samples were shipped for TCRbeta analysis as frozen whole blood, isolated PBMCs, or DNA extracted from either sample type. The immunoSEQ Assay, a bias-controlled multiplex PCR, was used to amplify TCRbeta CDR3 regions from genomic DNA. In the source study's methods: The number of nucleated cells in each sample was estimated from the amplification of reference gene primers within the assay. To quantify the absolute abundance of each unique TCRbeta CDR3 rearrangement, sequence reads were collapsed and filtered. For each sample, productive Simpson clonality was calculated as the square root of Simpson's diversity index over productive rearrangements. In its TCRdb copy, this immuneACCESS table keeps in-frame sequences only and misses some clones. Where compared with another copy, unresolved V genes explain less than half of these, and the others have no known cause. That table gives V, J and clone size, and the DNA gave D and trimming. The sample includes 65,000 or so clones, with around four fifths observed a single time. The ten most abundant clones make up about 3.4% of the sample.

Summary of the overall study and its limitations: The quantity of clinical and demographic metadata differed by source and by participant and was supplied without curation.

Sequencing was carried out using peripheral blood. The sequence joins TRBV19 to TRBJ2-7; the D gene remains uncertain. The TCR was taken from a man in his fifties or sixties with acute or convalescent COVID-19. CDR3 region: CASSLGQYEQYF. The sequenced DNA is TGTGCCAGTAGTCTAGGGCAATACGAGCAGTACTTC.